These T cell receptor beta chains were read from a single sample in a study of OX40 agonist ivuxolimab in advanced cancers. Here immunoSEQ multiplex PCR was the method, and the copy in TCRdb shows in-frame clones only, minus some. Of 57,000 or so clones listed, about 90% are singletons. Sequencing used CD4+ or CD8+ T cells sorted from blood, obtained in a trial of the OX40 agonist ivuxolimab. The receptors were sampled from an adult with an advanced solid tumor such as melanoma, head and neck, liver or kidney cancer. The CDR3 runs from the conserved cysteine through the conserved F or W. Each record gives: J gene, clone size, V gene, D gene, CDR3 protein, CDR3 DNA. The D gene is left open where the match is weak. The size of a clone is reported for some rows only, either as once, few or many, or as a class for expanded clones.

>TRBJ2-7|.|TRBV6-1|.
CASSAGSYEQYF
TGTGCCAGCAGCGCAGGGTCCTACGAGCAGTACTTC
>TRBJ1-3|.|TRBV2|.
CAPFSGNTIYF
TGTGCTCCCTTCTCTGGAAACACCATATATTTT
>TRBJ2-7|.|TRBV5-5|.
CASSLLTYEQYF
TGTGCCAGCAGCTTACTAACCTACGAGCAGTACTTC
>TRBJ2-7|few|TRBV11-3|TRBD1
CASSTYRGGSYEQYF
TGTGCCAGCAGCACCTACAGGGGTGGCTCCTACGAGCAGTACTTC
>TRBJ2-7|.|TRBV5-1|TRBD1
CASRRETGSNEQYF
TGCGCCAGCAGACGAGAGACAGGGTCTAACGAGCAGTACTTC
>TRBJ2-5|.|TRBV7-9|.
CASTPGAVQETQYF
TGTGCCAGCACCCCCGGGGCGGTTCAAGAGACCCAGTACTTC
>TRBJ2-2|.|TRBV6-1|.
CASSQGKPYTGELFF
TGTGCCAGCAGCCAAGGGAAGCCTTACACCGGGGAGCTGTTTTTT
>TRBJ1-1|.|TRBV6-5|.
CASTKTGGRGTEAFF
TGTGCCAGCACCAAAACCGGGGGGCGGGGCACTGAAGCTTTCTTT
>TRBJ1-1|once|TRBV6-5|.
CASSYSFPRENTEAFF
TGTGCCAGCAGTTACTCGTTCCCCCGGGAGAACACTGAAGCTTTCTTT
>TRBJ1-4|.|TRBV28|.
CASASGADGVRKLFF
TGTGCCAGCGCCTCCGGAGCGGACGGGGTTAGAAAACTGTTTTTT